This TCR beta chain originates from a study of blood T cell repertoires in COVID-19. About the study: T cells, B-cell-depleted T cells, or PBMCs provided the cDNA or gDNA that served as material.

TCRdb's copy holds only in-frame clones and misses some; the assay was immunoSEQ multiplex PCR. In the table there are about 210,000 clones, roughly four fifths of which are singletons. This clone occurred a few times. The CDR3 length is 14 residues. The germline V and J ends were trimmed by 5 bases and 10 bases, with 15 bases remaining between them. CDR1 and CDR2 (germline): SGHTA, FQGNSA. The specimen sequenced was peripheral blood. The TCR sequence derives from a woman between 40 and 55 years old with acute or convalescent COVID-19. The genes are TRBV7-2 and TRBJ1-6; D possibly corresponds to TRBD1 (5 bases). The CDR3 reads CASSLQGGLSPLHF. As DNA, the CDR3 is TGTGCCAGCAGCCTCCAGGGTGGCCTGTCACCCCTCCACTTT.